One and the same sample provided the 17 T cell receptor beta chains below, sequenced in a study of spatial heterogeneity in lung cancer. TCRdb processed the 5' RACE reads anew with MiXCR; each CDR3 protein has one entry. The table includes 65,000 to 85,000 distinct CDR3 sequences, approximately 21% detected once. As to time point: sample taken at primary tumor resection. Sequencing of whole RNA from tumor, nontumor lung or frozen PBMC involved no sorting. The material sequenced was PBMCs, taken at surgery. Source of these receptors: a male donor with early-stage non-small cell lung cancer.

This clonotype was detected many times. The chain uses TRBV5-1 and TRBJ1-5, with D unclear. Trimming stripped 1 base from V and 4 bases from J, with 12 bases between. CDR1 SGHRS and CDR2 YFSETQ come from the germline V gene. The CDR3 is made up of 15 amino acids. This CDR3 is CASSLLGRKNQPQHF. CDR3 DNA: TGCGCCAGCAGCTTGCTGGGCAGGAAGAATCAGCCCCAGCATTTT.

V is TRBV18 and J is TRBJ1-1; D uncertain. Germline-derived CDR1 and CDR2 are KGHSH and LQKENI. This CDR3 comprises 14 residues. V was trimmed by 3 bases and J by 4 bases, leaving 12 bases between them. CDR3 sequence reads: CASSPAGGLTEAFF. The CDR3 bases are TGTGCCAGCTCACCCGCGGGTGGTCTCACTGAAGCTTTCTTT.

This clonotype has just a few counts. The chain is built from TRBV6-2 or TRBV6-3 and TRBJ2-1; the D gene is possibly TRBD2 (6 bases). V gave up 8 bases and J gave up 9 bases, with 20 bases separating them. The CDR3 is 14 residues long. Germline V lookup: CDR1 MNHEY, CDR2 SVGEGT. The CDR3 loop is CASVKQAGVSEQFF. CDR3 DNA sequence: TGTGCCAGCGTGAAACAAGCGGGTGTGAGTGAGCAGTTCTTC.

The rearrangement joins TRBV12-3 or TRBV12-4 to TRBJ2-1; D not resolved. Trimming removed 4 bases from V and 3 bases from J, with 13 bases in between. CDR3 length: 15 residues. Written as DNA, the CDR3 is TGTGCCAGCAGTTCCTCCGACTCTTACTACAATGAGCAGTTCTTC. This gives the protein CASSSSDSYYNEQFF.

This chain links TRBV7-2 with TRBJ1-2, with D unresolved. CDR1 and CDR2 from the germline V gene are SGHTA and FQGNSA. V was clipped by 3 bases and J by 3 bases, with 11 bases between them. The CDR3 contains 14 residues. CDR3 loop: CASSLSSSDYGYTF. The CDR3 DNA sequence: TGTGCCAGCAGCTTGTCTTCTTCGGACTATGGCTACACCTTC. The complete variable domain, with remaining parts taken from reference TRBV7-2 and TRBJ1-2, reads GAGVSQSPSNKVTEKGKDVELRCDPISGHTALYWYRQSLGQGLEFLIYFQGNSAPDKSGLPSDRFSAERTGGSVSTLTIQRTQQEDSAVYLCASSLSSSDYGYTFGSGTRLTVV.

The chain joins TRBV15 to TRBJ1-1; D unresolved. The length of the CDR3 is 15 residues. Germline assignment: CDR1 LNHNV and CDR2 YYDKDF (reference sequence). With 0 bases removed from V and 4 bases from J, the gap between germline ends came to 12 bases. The CDR3 DNA reads as TGTGCCACCAGCAGAGATGAGGGTTTTTTCACTGAAGCTTTCTTT. The encoded protein is CATSRDEGFFTEAFF.

This clonotype turned up a few times. The rearrangement uses TRBV5-1 and TRBJ2-3; 8 bases are shared with TRBD2. There are 11 residues in the CDR3. Per the germline V gene, CDR1 is SGHRS and CDR2 is YFSETQ. The V segment lost 6 bases and the J segment 6 bases; nucleotides outside the gene matches: 0. CDR3 nucleotide sequence: TGCGCCAGCAAGCGGGGGGATACGCAGTATTTT. Its translation: CASKRGDTQYF. Full variable domain (remainder filled in from reference TRBV5-1 and TRBJ2-3): KAGVTQTPRYLIKTRGQQVTLSCSPISGHRSVSWYQQTPGQGLQFLFEYFSETQRNKGNFPGRFSGRQFSNSRSEMNVSTLELGDSALYLCASKRGDTQYFGPGTRLTVL.

There are a few counts of this clonotype. The gene calls are TRBV7-3 and TRBJ2-2; no clear D gene. From germline, CDR1 is SGHTA and CDR2 FQGTGA. This CDR3 comprises 15 residues. Trimming pared 3 bases from V and 3 bases from J, leaving 11 bases between. The CDR3 reads CASSLQAADTGELFF. DNA of the CDR3: TGTGCCAGCAGCTTGCAGGCGGCGGACACCGGGGAGCTGTTTTTT.

This clonotype qualifies as medium-sized. V usage is TRBV6-2 or TRBV6-3 and J usage is TRBJ2-1; no definite D call. The CDR3 sequence is 13 residues long. Trimming removed 3 bases from V and 1 base from J, with 4 bases in between. From germline, CDR1 is MNHEY and CDR2 SVGEGT. In nucleotides, the CDR3 is TGTGCCAGCAGTTATCAGTCCTACAATGAGCAGTTCTTC. Encoded protein: CASSYQSYNEQFF.

J is TRBJ2-7 and V is TRBV6-2 or TRBV6-3; 8 nucleotides match TRBD2. CDR3 length: 18 amino acids. Germline V gene lookup returns CDR1 MNHEY and CDR2 SVGEGT. J lost 6 bases, V lost 0 bases, and 16 bases had no gene match. The CDR3 DNA is TGTGCCAGCAGTTACTCGAGGACCCCAGCGGGGGCCGATCTCGAGCAGTACTTC. This codes for CASSYSRTPAGADLEQYF.

The chain employs TRBV10-3 and TRBJ2-7; D is unclear. With 2 bases removed from V and 6 bases from J, the gap between germline ends came to 14 bases. The germline V gene encodes CDR1 ENHRY and CDR2 SYGVKD. The CDR3 loop spans 14 amino acids. The CDR3 reads CAISELASGSEQYF. Here the CDR3 DNA reads TGTGCCATCAGTGAGCTGGCCTCAGGCAGCGAGCAGTACTTC.

J is TRBJ1-6 and V is TRBV4-2; 8 nucleotides match TRBD1. V shed 2 bases, J shed 9 bases, and the junction held 9 bases outside the gene matches. The CDR3 sequence is 16 residues long. Germline lookup yields CDR1 LGHNA and CDR2 YNFKEQ. CDR3 loop: CASSQSQGTGVSPLHF. As DNA, the CDR3 is TGTGCCAGCAGCCAATCACAGGGGACAGGCGTTTCACCCCTCCACTTT.

The CDR3 sequence is CASSLAPLTGELFF. As DNA, the CDR3 is TGTGCCAGCAGCTTAGCCCCCCTCACCGGGGAGCTGTTTTTT. This sequence joins TRBV11-2 and TRBJ2-2; D not certain. Looked up from germline, CDR1 is SGHAT and CDR2 is FQNNGV. The V and J ends lost 1 base and 4 bases respectively, with 7 bases between them. This CDR3 has 14 residues.

This clonotype was counted only a few times. The rearrangement links TRBV11-2 to TRBJ2-1, with TRBD1 as a possible D gene (6 bases). The germline CDR1 and CDR2 sequences are SGHAT and FQNNGV. V shed 4 bases and J shed 0 bases, with 10 bases lying between them. The CDR3 consists of 15 residues. The CDR3 bases are TGTGCCAGCAGCTCTGGACAGAACTCCTACAATGAGCAGTTCTTC. It translates to CASSSGQNSYNEQFF.

This clonotype came up many times. The V call is TRBV11-2, the J call TRBJ1-6; 7 bases map to TRBD1. This CDR3 is 16 amino acids long. With 1 base clipped from V and 11 bases from J, the junction kept 11 bases outside the gene matches. CDR1 SGHAT and CDR2 FQNNGV come from the germline V gene. CDR3 region: CASSLGPGGIQPPLHF. In DNA form, the CDR3 reads TGTGCCAGCAGCTTAGGTCCAGGGGGTATCCAGCCACCCCTCCACTTT.

This clonotype was observed a few times. The V gene is TRBV20-1, the J gene TRBJ2-7; D is perhaps TRBD2 (6 bases). Trimming removed 1 base from V and 0 bases from J, with 13 bases in between. Germline assignment: CDR1 DFQATT and CDR2 SNEGSKA (reference sequence). The CDR3 spans 15 residues. The chain's CDR3 is CSARASGTASYEQYF. The CDR3 nucleotides are TGCAGTGCTAGAGCCTCCGGGACTGCCTCCTACGAGCAGTACTTC.

The CDR3 coding sequence is TGTGCCAGCAGGAGGGAGTGGGACTATCCCGGGGAGCTGTTTTTT. Its translation is CASRREWDYPGELFF. The rearrangement joins TRBV7-2 to TRBJ2-2; the match to TRBD2 covers 7 bases. The CDR3 is 15 residues long. The germline V gene encodes CDR1 SGHTA and CDR2 FQGNSA. Trimming took 6 bases from V and 6 from J; bases not matched to a gene: 10.